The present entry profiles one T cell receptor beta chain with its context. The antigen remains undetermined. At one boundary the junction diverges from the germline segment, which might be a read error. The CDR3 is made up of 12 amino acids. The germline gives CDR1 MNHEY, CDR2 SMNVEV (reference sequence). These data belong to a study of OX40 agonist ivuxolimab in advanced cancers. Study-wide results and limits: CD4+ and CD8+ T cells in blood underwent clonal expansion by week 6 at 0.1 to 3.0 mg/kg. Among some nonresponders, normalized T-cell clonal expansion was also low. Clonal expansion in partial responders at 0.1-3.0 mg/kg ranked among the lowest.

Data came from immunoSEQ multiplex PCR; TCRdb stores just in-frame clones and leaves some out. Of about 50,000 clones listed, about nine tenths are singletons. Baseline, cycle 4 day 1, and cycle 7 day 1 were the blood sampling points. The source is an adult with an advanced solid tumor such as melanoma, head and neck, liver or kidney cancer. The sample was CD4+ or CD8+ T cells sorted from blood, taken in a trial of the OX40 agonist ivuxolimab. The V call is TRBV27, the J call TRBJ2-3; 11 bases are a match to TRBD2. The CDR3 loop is CASSFLAGGPHF. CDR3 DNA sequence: TGTGCCAGCAGTTTTTTAGCGGGGGGGCCGCATTTT.